The source of this T cell receptor beta chain is a study of blood T cell repertoires in COVID-19. On the study more broadly: Acute-phase and convalescent COVID-19 samples originated in the United States, Italy and Spain. PBMCs, B-cell-depleted T cells, or T cells were the source of the cDNA or gDNA that made up the material.

Germline V CDR1 and CDR2: LNHDA, SQIVND (reference sequence). The CDR3 covers 14 residues. The ends were cut back, 3 bases at V and 5 bases at J, with 14 bases in the middle. As processed by the authors: Amplified reference gene primers provided the basis for estimating nucleated cell counts. Profiled with immunoSEQ multiplex PCR; TCRdb holds only in-frame clones, not every one. V and J calls and clone size follow that table, whereas D and trimming were derived from the DNA. This table has 200,000 or so clones, 70% to 90% appearing once. Sequencing was performed on peripheral blood. The TCR was taken from a man in his sixties with acute or convalescent COVID-19. The chain is built from TRBV19 and TRBJ2-7, with D perhaps matching TRBD1 (5 bases). CDR3 sequence reads: CASSMGQGTHEQYF. The CDR3 coding sequence is TGTGCCAGTAGTATGGGCCAGGGAACCCACGAGCAGTACTTC.